The TCR beta chain described here comes from a study of blood T cell repertoires in COVID-19. Study-level information: The study drew acute and convalescent COVID-19 samples from the United States, Italy and Spain. The cDNA or gDNA used as material had been derived from T cells, B-cell-depleted T cells, or PBMCs.

This CDR3 spans 14 amino acids. V trimming: 0 bases; J trimming: 3 bases; junction bases outside the gene matches: 0. Germline V CDR1 and CDR2: KGHDR, SFDVKD. Methods used by the authors: Researchers report that nucleated cell counts were estimated from reference gene primer amplification. Libraries were prepared by immunoSEQ multiplex PCR; TCRdb keeps only in-frame clonotypes and omits some of them. V and J calls and clone size are copied from that table; D and trimming were computed from the DNA. This sample has hundreds of thousands of clones, with over 70% found just once. Sequencing was carried out using peripheral blood. J is TRBJ2-5 and V is TRBV24-1, with 7 bases identical to TRBD2. The source of this sequence is a woman of 80 years or more with acute or convalescent COVID-19. CDR3 DNA: TGTGCCACCAGTGATTTGGGGACTAAAGAGACCCAGTACTTC. Protein sequence: CATSDLGTKETQYF.